The sequence of this T cell receptor beta chain was determined in a study of blood T cell repertoires in COVID-19 (dated by TCRdb to 2020 to 2021). Looking at the study overall: The collaborator samples originated in the United States, Italy and Spain and spanned the acute and convalescent phases of COVID-19. The repertoires were released in a freely available public database meant as a resource for research on the immune response to SARS-CoV-2. The dataset comprised deeply sampled blood TCRbeta repertoires from subjects exposed to, actively infected with, or recovered from COVID-19. Nearly every sample came with metadata listing a de-identified subject ID, COVID-19 status, age in years and sex. The prospective study material was composed of cDNA or gDNA derived from T cells, B-cell-depleted T cells, or PBMCs. The samples were drawn from the first 160 participants of the ongoing ImmuneRACE study and from over 950 subjects provided by 6 global collaborators. Where available, HLA class I and class II types were taken from metadata supplied by the sample provider and were not determined by assay-based typing. Overall study outcomes, separate from this receptor: The quantity of clinical and demographic metadata differed by source and by participant and was supplied without curation.

One collaborating source in Seattle enrolled patients during active infection and followed them longitudinally through the course of disease. Each collaborating institution followed its own protocols to collect whole blood in K2EDTA tubes. For TCRbeta analysis, collaborators shipped samples in one of three forms: frozen whole blood, isolated PBMCs, or DNA extracted from either of those sample types. CDR3 length: 13 amino acids, cysteine to phenylalanine. CDR3 DNA only is kept here, 39 bases in frame from base 1. Trimming accounts for 5 bases at V and 7 bases at J, while the number of junction bases matched to no gene is 7. Looking up the germline V gene (reference sequence) yields CDR1 LNHNV and CDR2 YYDKDF. TCRbeta CDR3 regions were amplified from genomic DNA using the immunoSEQ Assay, a bias-controlled multiplex PCR. Regarding the original processing steps: Within the assay, amplification of reference gene primers was used to estimate how many nucleated cells each sample contained. To quantify the absolute abundance of each unique TCRbeta CDR3 rearrangement, sequence reads were collapsed and filtered. For each sample, productive Simpson clonality was calculated as the square root of Simpson's diversity index across productive rearrangements. TCRdb's version of the immuneACCESS table is confined to in-frame rearrangements and falls short of the full clone set. An unresolved V gene accounts for under half of the shortfall where checked; the remainder is of unknown origin. Clonal size and the V and J genes are those of that table, whereas D and trimming came from the DNA. The sample contains 400,000 to 450,000 clones, around 89% of them found a single time. Jointly, the top ten make up approximately 12% of the sample.

In the case of this clone: The antigen it recognizes is unknown. Per-base qualities were not stored, and no clone one base away is much larger.

The V and J segments used are TRBV15 and TRBJ1-2; 7 bases in the middle match TRBD1. Sequencing was done on a sample of peripheral blood. The TCR was taken from a woman between 45 and 65 years old with COVID-19, enrolled during active disease. In nucleotides, the sequence is TGTGCCACCAGCCCTGCGACAGGGACTGGCTACACCTTC. This gives the protein CATSPATGTGYTF.